This TCR beta chain was recorded in a study of glioma-infiltrating T cells. Overall study findings and caveats: Gliomas, especially low-grade, showed above-expected tissue-blood divergence; non-neoplastic patients showed below.

Notes on this clonotype: The antigen is undetermined.

The CDR3 covers 16 residues. Germline values: CDR1 SNHLY, CDR2 FYNNEI. The V and J ends lost 3 bases and 0 bases respectively, with 11 bases between them. The iRepertoire nested amplicon-rescue multiplex PCR amplified TCR alpha and beta CDR3s from RNA. Tissue mRNA or PBMC total RNA, 100-400 ng, went into one-step reverse transcription and amplification. MiXCR was run by TCRdb on the multiplex PCR reads, yielding one entry per CDR3 protein. The table includes about 140,000 distinct CDR3 sequences, about two fifths detected once. Sequencing used glioma tissue, nonneoplastic brain tissue, or PBMCs (not recorded which). The chain uses TRBV2 and TRBJ2-2; D is unclear. The receptor's source is a human donor with low-grade glioma or glioblastoma, undergoing nonglioma brain surgery, or in good health (not recorded which). The CDR3 region has the DNA TGTGCCAGCAGTGACTTTCGGGCATCGAACACCGGGGAGCTGTTTTTT. It yields the protein CASSDFRASNTGELFF. Drawing the rest from reference TRBV2 and TRBJ2-2, the complete variable domain is EPEVTQTPSHQVTQMGQEVILRCVPISNHLYFYWYRQILGQKVEFLVSFYNNEISEKSEIFDDQFSVERPDGSNFTLKIRSTKLEDSAMYFCASSDFRASNTGELFFGEGSRLTVL.